The sequence of this T cell receptor beta chain was determined in a study of human T cells and chemical hapten exposure. Turning to the study itself: Upper inner arm skin measuring about 2 cm by about 2 cm received 2% DPC for sensitization. Study outcomes and limitations: Controls had significantly fewer large CDR3 similarity clusters than were formed by expanded TCRs. Patch test score rose with PT1 expanded TCRs, significant at 8, 16, 32, not 4.

MiXCR, applied by TCRdb to the RACE reads, yields one record per CDR3 protein. The table has some 91,000 distinct CDR3 sequences, roughly 27% seen once. There are 14 residues in the CDR3. Unmatched junction bases numbered 4, after V lost 6 bases and J lost 4 bases. The time point denotes: patch test 3, about 24 weeks after DPC sensitization. Treatment: therapeutic diphenylcyclopropenone sensitization with weekly scalp DPC. A remark on this clonotype: What it binds is not known.

The V and J genes are TRBV12-3 or TRBV12-4 and TRBJ2-7; 12 nucleotides line up with TRBD2. The input for sequencing was whole blood, taken in connection with sensitization to the hapten diphenylcyclopropenone (DPC). The TCR comes from a man aged 35 to 55 with alopecia areata. Some clones in this sample may be carry-over from other donors' samples. The CDR3 protein is CASSPTSGRYEQYF. In DNA form, the CDR3 reads TGTGCCAGCAGCCCGACTAGCGGGAGATACGAGCAGTACTTC.